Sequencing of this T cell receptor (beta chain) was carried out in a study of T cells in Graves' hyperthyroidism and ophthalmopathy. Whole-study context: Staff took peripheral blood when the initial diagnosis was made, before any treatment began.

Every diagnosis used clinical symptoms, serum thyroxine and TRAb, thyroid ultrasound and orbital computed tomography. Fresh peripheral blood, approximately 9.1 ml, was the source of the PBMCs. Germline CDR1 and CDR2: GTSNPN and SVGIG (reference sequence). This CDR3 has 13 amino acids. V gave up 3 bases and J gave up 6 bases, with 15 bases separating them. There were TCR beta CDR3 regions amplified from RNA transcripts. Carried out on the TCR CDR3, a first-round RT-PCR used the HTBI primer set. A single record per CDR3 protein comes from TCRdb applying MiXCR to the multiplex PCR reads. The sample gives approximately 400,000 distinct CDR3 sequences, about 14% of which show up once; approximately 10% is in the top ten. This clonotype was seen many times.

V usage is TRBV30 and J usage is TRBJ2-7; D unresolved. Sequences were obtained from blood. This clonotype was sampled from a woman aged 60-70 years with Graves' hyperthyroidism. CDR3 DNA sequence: TGTGCCTGGAGCGCCGGTATTAGACGCGAGCAGTACTTC. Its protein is CAWSAGIRREQYF.